Presented here are 10 T cell receptor beta chains from one specimen sequenced in a study of blood T cell repertoires in COVID-19. Profiled with immunoSEQ multiplex PCR; TCRdb holds only in-frame clones, not every one. This table holds 370,000 or so clones, roughly 77% found once. The material sequenced was peripheral blood. The receptor source for this set is a human donor with acute or convalescent COVID-19. The donor label of this sample is uncertain.

This clone was seen only once. The chain has TRBV6-1 and TRBJ1-2, with D possibly matching TRBD1 (6 bases). In germline, CDR1 is MNHNS, CDR2 SASEGT. CDR3 length: 14 residues. Deletions cut 1 base from V and 6 bases from J, with 12 bases between. The CDR3 DNA reads as TGTGCCAGCAGTGAAGGGACAGAGTATAATGGCTACACCTTC. Translation gives CASSEGTEYNGYTF.

The V call is TRBV18, the J call TRBJ1-6; 10 nucleotides match TRBD1. Trimming at V came to 4 bases and at J to 6 bases, leaving 9 bases not matched to a gene. The CDR3 runs to 17 residues. Germline V gene lookup returns CDR1 KGHSH and CDR2 LQKENI. CDR3 nucleotide sequence: TGTGCCAGCTCACTTGCCGGGACAGGGGTCCCTAATTCACCCCTCCACTTT. It translates to CASSLAGTGVPNSPLHF.

The chain carries TRBV4-1 and TRBJ2-6; possible D gene TRBD1, 6 bases. Germline V gene lookup returns CDR1 MGHRA and CDR2 YSYEKL. The CDR3 totals 14 residues. The V end lost 5 bases, the J end lost 4 bases, and 9 bases lay between the germline ends. CDR3 sequence: CASSGGAGANVLTF. Here the CDR3 DNA reads TGCGCCAGCAGCGGGGGCGCCGGGGCCAACGTCCTGACTTTC.

This clone was seen just once. The rearrangement links TRBV2 to TRBJ2-5; TRBD2 matches 8 bases. CDR1 and CDR2 (germline): SNHLY, FYNNEI. The J segment lost 4 bases and the V segment lost 6 bases, leaving 7 bases of the junction unmatched. The CDR3 is 14 amino acids. CDR3 sequence: CASSPGLAAETQYF. Here the CDR3 DNA reads TGTGCCAGCAGCCCCGGACTAGCAGCAGAGACCCAGTACTTC.

The count of this clone is one. The CDR3 DNA follows: TGTGCCAGCAGCCTGGAGACAGGGGTGAACACTGAAGCTTTCTTT. Translating it yields CASSLETGVNTEAFF. V and J are TRBV14 and TRBJ1-1; 8 nucleotides line up with TRBD1. V was pared by 4 bases and J by 0 bases, with 4 bases of the junction left unmatched. This CDR3 contains 15 residues. Germline V gene lookup returns CDR1 SGHDN and CDR2 FVKESK.

This clone was found once. The chain carries TRBV7-9 and TRBJ1-1, with D unclear. Trimming took 5 bases from V and 6 from J, leaving 13 bases between them. The germline gives CDR1 SEHNR, CDR2 FQNEAQ (reference sequence). The CDR3 has 13 residues. CDR3 protein: CASSKSRSPEAFF. CDR3 in DNA: TGTGCCAGCAGCAAGTCCAGAAGTCCTGAAGCTTTCTTT.

V is TRBV9 and J is TRBJ1-4; a weak D match, TRBD1 (6 bases). The CDR3 has 16 residues. V dropped 1 base and J dropped 5 bases, with 15 bases sitting between them. Germline assignment: CDR1 SGDLS and CDR2 YYNGEE. This chain's CDR3 is CASSVIPGQGNEKLFF. The CDR3 DNA sequence: TGTGCCAGCAGCGTAATTCCGGGACAAGGAAATGAAAAACTGTTTTTT.

This clone has only a few counts. This sequence joins TRBV2 and TRBJ1-2, with TRBD1 matching 8 bases. Germline V gives CDR1 SNHLY, CDR2 FYNNEI. V lost 4 bases, J lost 4 bases, and 5 bases stayed unmatched. The CDR3 is 14 amino acids. CDR3 loop: CASSGQGKFYGYTF. CDR3 nucleotide sequence: TGTGCCAGCAGTGGACAGGGGAAATTCTATGGCTACACCTTC. Full variable domain (outside the CDR3, taken from reference TRBV2 and TRBJ1-2): EPEVTQTPSHQVTQMGQEVILRCVPISNHLYFYWYRQILGQKVEFLVSFYNNEISEKSEIFDDQFSVERPDGSNFTLKIRSTKLEDSAMYFCASSGQGKFYGYTFGSGTRLTVV.

The genes are TRBV20-1 and TRBJ1-6, with 8 bases matching TRBD1. The CDR3 has 15 amino acids. Germline-derived CDR1 and CDR2 are DFQATT and SNEGSKA (reference sequence). J was trimmed by 8 bases and V by 3 bases; bases with no gene match: 9. In DNA form, the CDR3 reads TGCAGTGCTAGTTCCAGGGGACAGGTTTATTCACCCCTCCACTTT. Translated: CSASSRGQVYSPLHF.

The chain joins TRBV4-1 to TRBJ1-6, with 11 bases identical to TRBD1. The trim removed 1 base at V and 10 bases at J, leaving 9 bases unmatched. The germline CDR1 and CDR2 sequences are MGHRA and YSYEKL. This CDR3 region has 17 residues. CDR3 amino acids: CASSQGRTGGFNSPLHF. The DNA for the CDR3 is TGCGCCAGCAGCCAAGGGCGGACAGGGGGCTTTAACTCACCCCTCCACTTT.